Listed here are 31 T cell receptor beta chains from one sample, sequenced in a study of blood T cell repertoires in COVID-19. Assay: immunoSEQ multiplex PCR; the TCRdb copy retains only in-frame clones and omits some. The top ten hold roughly 13% of the sample, which has roughly 50,000 clones, around 91% seen once. The sequenced sample was peripheral blood. These receptors came from a woman aged 55-69 years with active COVID-19.

The chain joins TRBV2 to TRBJ1-2; a weak D match, TRBD1 (5 bases). Germline loops: CDR1 SNHLY, CDR2 FYNNEI. CDR3 size: 13 residues. V dropped 8 bases and J dropped 1 base, with 11 bases sitting between them. CDR3 in amino acids: CASVAGGNYGYTF. The CDR3 region has the DNA TGTGCCAGCGTTGCCGGGGGTAACTATGGCTACACCTTC.

This clone was picked up a small number of times. The rearrangement links TRBV5-1 to TRBJ1-3, with TRBD1 matching over 8 bases. The junction had 7 bases not matched to a gene; V was cut back by 4 bases and J by 4 bases. Germline loops: CDR1 SGHRS, CDR2 YFSETQ. The CDR3 sequence is 15 residues long. In DNA form, the CDR3 reads TGCGCCAGCAGCCCCCAGGGGGCGAACGGAAACACCATATATTTT. It yields the protein CASSPQGANGNTIYF.

V is TRBV18 and J is TRBJ1-5, with 8 positions matching TRBD1. Unmatched junction bases numbered 6, after V lost 4 bases and J lost 4 bases. In germline, CDR1 is KGHSH, CDR2 LQKENI. The CDR3 has 15 residues. CDR3 sequence: CASSQTGVGNQPQHF. The CDR3 DNA reads TGTGCCAGCTCACAGACAGGGGTTGGTAATCAGCCCCAGCATTTT.

This clone was counted once. The chain uses TRBV6-1 and TRBJ1-3; perhaps TRBD1 as D (6 bases). This CDR3 spans 17 amino acids. Germline CDR1 and CDR2: MNHNS and SASEGT. The V and J ends lost 4 bases and 0 bases respectively, with 16 bases between them. DNA for the CDR3: TGTGCCAGCAGTGCGTACCCGACAGGACCCTCTGGAAACACCATATATTTT. Translation: CASSAYPTGPSGNTIYF.

This clone was detected a few times. Other DNA variants within this sample encode the same CDR3. The gene calls are TRBV29-1 and TRBJ1-4; D gene uncertain. The length of the CDR3 is 14 residues. Deletions cut 3 bases from V and 2 bases from J, with 10 bases between. Looked up from germline, CDR1 is SQVTM and CDR2 is ANQGSEA. CDR3 in DNA: TGCAGCGTTGATCTCGGCGGGACTAATGAAAAACTGTTTTTT. Residues: CSVDLGGTNEKLFF.

This CDR3 reads CASSTDPRVTYSPLHF. Written as DNA, the CDR3 is TGTGCCAGCAGCACCGACCCTAGAGTAACGTATTCACCCCTCCACTTT. The chain is built from TRBV21-1 and TRBJ1-6. TRBV21-1 is a known pseudogene. This CDR3 has 16 amino acids.

This sequence joins TRBV20-1 and TRBJ2-1, with 9 nucleotides matching TRBD1. The V gene's germline CDR1 is DFQATT and CDR2 SNEGSKA (reference sequence). Trimming at V came to 3 bases and at J to 15 bases, leaving 6 bases not matched to a gene. CDR3 length: 11 amino acids. CDR3 in DNA: TGCAGTGCTAGCGTCTCGGGACAGGGGTTCTTC. Amino acid sequence: CSASVSGQGFF.

The chain links TRBV7-8 to TRBJ2-1, with a possible D match to TRBD2 (6 bases). CDR1 and CDR2 (germline): SGHVS, FQNEAQ. The germline V and J ends were trimmed by 3 bases and 0 bases, with 9 bases remaining between them. This CDR3 has 15 residues. The CDR3 region has the DNA TGTGCCAGCAGCTTGAGGAGGGACTCCTACAATGAGCAGTTCTTC. It encodes CASSLRRDSYNEQFF.

This chain connects TRBV6-1 to TRBJ2-5; 12 nucleotides line up with TRBD2. Germline V gene sequence: CDR1 MNHNS, CDR2 SASEGT. CDR3 size: 16 residues. V was pared by 4 bases and J by 5 bases, with 8 bases of the junction left unmatched. CDR3 amino acids: CASSVNSGTSGETQYF. The CDR3 nucleotides read TGTGCCAGCAGTGTAAACTCCGGGACTAGCGGGGAGACCCAGTACTTC.

The chain carries TRBV5-4 and TRBJ2-7; a possible D gene is TRBD2 (5 bases). Per the germline V gene, CDR1 is SGHNT and CDR2 is YYREEE (reference sequence). The V end was cut by 1 base, the J end by 4 bases, with 9 bases between. The CDR3 length is 13 residues. The CDR3 region is CASSLRGSYEQYF. CDR3 in DNA: TGTGCCAGCAGCTTGCGAGGGTCGTACGAGCAGTACTTC.

This clone was counted between two and nine times. The chain uses TRBV3-1 (or the pseudogene TRBV3-2) and TRBJ1-3; TRBD1 matches 7 bases. V lost 4 bases and J lost 0; bases outside the gene matches: 12. The germline gives CDR1 LGHDT, CDR2 YNNKEL (reference sequence). CDR3 size: 18 residues. The CDR3 spells CASSPKGPQGLSGNTIYF. The CDR3 nucleotides are TGTGCCAGCAGCCCCAAAGGGCCACAGGGGCTCTCTGGAAACACCATATATTTT.

This clone was detected only once. This chain connects TRBV19 to TRBJ2-3; a weak D match, TRBD1 (6 bases). Germline V gene lookup returns CDR1 LNHDA and CDR2 SQIVND (reference sequence). This CDR3 contains 14 residues. V lost 4 bases to trimming and J lost 2 bases, with 10 bases between them. CDR3 nucleotides: TGTGCCAGTAGTAACGGACAGCTCACAGATACGCAGTATTTT. Translated, it gives CASSNGQLTDTQYF.

The chain joins TRBV3-1 (or the pseudogene TRBV3-2) to TRBJ2-5; 8 positions agree with TRBD1. V was clipped by 4 bases and J by 5 bases; unmatched bases: 9. Germline CDR1 LGHDT, CDR2 YNNKEL (reference sequence). This CDR3 has 15 residues. The chain's CDR3 is CASSPPGQGQETQYF. The CDR3 DNA follows: TGTGCCAGCAGCCCACCCGGACAGGGCCAGGAGACCCAGTACTTC.

This chain links TRBV6-6 with TRBJ1-5; TRBD1 matches at 9 bases. Germline CDR1 reads MNHNY; CDR2 reads SVGAGI (reference sequence). The V segment lost 6 bases and the J segment 5 bases; nucleotides outside the gene matches: 11. This CDR3 comprises 16 residues. This chain's CDR3 is CASRPLGTGYDQPQHF. CDR3 sequence (DNA): TGTGCCAGCAGACCCTTAGGGACAGGGTATGATCAGCCCCAGCATTTT.

V usage is TRBV19 and J usage is TRBJ2-3, with 11 positions matching TRBD2. Trimming at V came to 5 bases and at J to 0 bases, leaving 7 bases not matched to a gene. Germline lookup yields CDR1 LNHDA and CDR2 SQIVND (reference sequence). The CDR3 contains 17 residues. Here the CDR3 reads CASSASGTSGSTDTQYF. CDR3 in DNA: TGTGCCAGTAGTGCTTCCGGGACTAGCGGTAGCACAGATACGCAGTATTTT.

V usage is TRBV6-5 and J usage is TRBJ1-2, with D perhaps matching TRBD1 (5 bases). Trimming removed 6 bases at V and 3 bases at J, with 11 bases between. The V gene's germline CDR1 is MNHEY and CDR2 SVGAGI. The CDR3 loop spans 13 amino acids. The CDR3: CASSWGVDYGYTF. CDR3 bases: TGTGCCAGCAGCTGGGGGGTCGACTATGGCTACACCTTC.

This clone was counted once. J is TRBJ2-1 and V is TRBV10-1; D not resolved. Looked up from germline, CDR1 is WNHNN and CDR2 is SYGVQD (reference sequence). V lost 4 bases and J lost 7, with 14 bases in between. CDR3 length equals 14 residues. The CDR3 is CASSGLGRRNEQFF. The CDR3 nucleotides read TGCGCCAGCAGTGGGCTAGGTCGCCGAAATGAGCAGTTCTTC.

This clone was recorded a few times. The rearrangement links TRBV4-2 to TRBJ2-7; no clear D. There are 14 residues in the CDR3. Trimming took off 0 bases at V and 1 base at J, with 7 bases between the two ends. Germline CDR1 is LGHNA and CDR2 is YNFKEQ. The CDR3 sequence: CASSQEALSYEQYF. CDR3 DNA: TGTGCCAGCAGCCAAGAGGCCCTTTCCTACGAGCAGTACTTC.

This CDR3 is CASSQDQGAWSEQYF. CDR3 coding DNA: TGTGCCAGCAGCCAAGATCAAGGGGCGTGGAGCGAGCAGTACTTC. The chain joins TRBV3-1 (or the pseudogene TRBV3-2) to TRBJ2-7; a weak D match, TRBD1 (5 bases). The germline gives CDR1 LGHDT, CDR2 YNNKEL (reference sequence). V lost 0 bases, J lost 6 bases, and 15 bases lay in between. The CDR3 totals 15 residues.

V and J are TRBV5-1 and TRBJ2-5; the match to TRBD2 covers 7 bases. This CDR3 has 14 residues. Germline V gene data show CDR1 as SGHRS and CDR2 as YFSETQ. Trimming took 0 bases from V and 4 from J; bases not matched to a gene: 3. CDR3 protein: CASSLASSGETQYF. The CDR3 DNA is TGCGCCAGCAGCTTGGCGTCTAGCGGAGAGACCCAGTACTTC.

J is TRBJ1-6 and V is TRBV30; 7 bases line up with TRBD1. V lost 4 bases to trimming and J lost 2 bases; unmatched junction nucleotides: 5. Germline CDR1 reads GTSNPN; CDR2 reads SVGIG (reference sequence). This CDR3 spans 15 amino acids. CDR3 bases: TGTGCCTGGAAGGCCGGGACAGCCTATAATTCACCCCTCCACTTT. It translates to CAWKAGTAYNSPLHF. Looking up the rest from reference TRBV30 and TRBJ1-6 gives the full variable domain: SQTIHQWPATLVQPVGSPLSLECTVEGTSNPNLYWYRQAAGRGLQLLFYSVGIGQISSEVPQNLSASRPQDRQFILSSKKLLLSDSGFYLCAWKAGTAYNSPLHFGNGTRLTVT.

The chain recombines TRBV2 with TRBJ1-3; D unresolved. CDR1 and CDR2 from the germline V gene are SNHLY and FYNNEI. This CDR3 spans 16 amino acids. Deletions cut 5 bases from V and 0 bases from J, with 14 bases between. The CDR3 nucleotides read TGTGCCAGCAGTCCAGGACGCGGGCGCTCTGGAAACACCATATATTTT. Translating gives CASSPGRGRSGNTIYF.

The chain couples TRBV18 to TRBJ2-2; the match to TRBD2 covers 13 bases. V shed 5 bases, J shed 6 bases, and the junction held 6 bases outside the gene matches. This CDR3 is built from 16 residues. Germline V gene data show CDR1 as KGHSH and CDR2 as LQKENI. The DNA of the CDR3 is TGTGCCAGCTCAGGACGGACTAGCGGGGGTTCCGGGGAGCTGTTTTTT. This codes for CASSGRTSGGSGELFF.

The chain joins TRBV12-5 to TRBJ2-5; D gene uncertain. The CDR3 spans 11 residues. V was trimmed by 6 bases and J by 5 bases, leaving 7 bases between them. Germline assignment: CDR1 LGHNT and CDR2 FRNRAP. The CDR3 nucleotides read TGTGCTAGTGGAGAACTGGAGACCCAGTACTTC. It translates to CASGELETQYF.

The chain has TRBV3-1 (or the pseudogene TRBV3-2) and TRBJ2-5, with a weak D call TRBD2 (5 bases). The CDR3 loop spans 14 amino acids. Trimming left V 2 bases short and J 3 bases short, with 10 bases between. From germline, CDR1 is LGHDT and CDR2 YNNKEL (reference sequence). CDR3 bases: TGTGCCAGCAGCCAATCCGACGGGGAAGAGACCCAGTACTTC. It encodes CASSQSDGEETQYF.

The chain is built from TRBV7-6 and TRBJ2-3; 15 bases are shared with TRBD2. The CDR3 length is 18 residues. V gave up 3 bases and J gave up 5 bases; unmatched junction bases: 9. Germline-derived CDR1 and CDR2 are SGHVS and FNYEAQ. The CDR3 region has the DNA TGTGCCAGCAGCTTCCTAGGACTAGCGGGGGGGCTGGGAGATACGCAGTATTTT. It translates to CASSFLGLAGGLGDTQYF.

The V call is TRBV18, the J call TRBJ1-2; no firm D call. V dropped 1 base and J dropped 1 base, with 10 bases sitting between them. CDR3 length: 15 amino acids. From germline, CDR1 is KGHSH and CDR2 LQKENI. The CDR3 region is CASSPRTGDNYGYTF. In DNA, the CDR3 is TGTGCCAGCTCACCACGGACTGGGGATAACTATGGCTACACCTTC.

The count of this clone is one. The chain carries TRBV7-2 and TRBJ2-1, with TRBD2 identical over 8 bases. Germline V gene sequence: CDR1 SGHTA, CDR2 FQGNSA. The CDR3 is 17 amino acids. With V trimmed by 0 bases and J by 2 bases, 6 bases remained unmatched. The CDR3 nucleotides are TGTGCCAGCAGCTTAGCGTCGGGGGGGAAAACCTACAATGAGCAGTTCTTC. Its translation: CASSLASGGKTYNEQFF.

J is TRBJ1-2 and V is TRBV29-1; the D is unclear. The CDR3 runs to 11 residues. CDR1 SQVTM and CDR2 ANQGSEA come from the germline V gene. V lost 8 bases, J lost 7 bases, and 14 bases lay in between. In DNA, the CDR3 is TGCAGCCATAGCAGAGAGGGTGGCTACACCTTC. Its translation is CSHSREGGYTF.

The chain is built from TRBV5-6 and TRBJ2-1, with D maybe TRBD1 (5 bases). Germline loops: CDR1 SGHDT, CDR2 YYEEEE. Trimming stripped 2 bases from V and 7 bases from J, with 13 bases between. CDR3 length: 14 residues. CDR3 DNA sequence: TGTGCCAGCAGCTTCTGGGCAGGGCATAATGAGCAGTTCTTC. Amino acid sequence: CASSFWAGHNEQFF. The variable domain in full, with the rest retrieved from reference TRBV5-6 and TRBJ2-1, is DAGVTQSPTHLIKTRGQQVTLRCSPKSGHDTVSWYQQALGQGPQFIFQYYEEEERQRGNFPDRFSGHQFPNYSSELNVNALLLGDSALYLCASSFWAGHNEQFFGPGTRLTVL.

V is TRBV6-1 and J is TRBJ1-3, with D unresolved. The CDR3 loop spans 14 amino acids. The germline V gene has CDR1 MNHNS and CDR2 SASEGT. The V gene lost 3 bases and the J gene lost 8 bases, with 14 bases spanning the gap. This CDR3 reads CASSDRGWGYTIYF. The CDR3 DNA is TGTGCCAGCAGTGATAGAGGGTGGGGATACACCATATATTTT.